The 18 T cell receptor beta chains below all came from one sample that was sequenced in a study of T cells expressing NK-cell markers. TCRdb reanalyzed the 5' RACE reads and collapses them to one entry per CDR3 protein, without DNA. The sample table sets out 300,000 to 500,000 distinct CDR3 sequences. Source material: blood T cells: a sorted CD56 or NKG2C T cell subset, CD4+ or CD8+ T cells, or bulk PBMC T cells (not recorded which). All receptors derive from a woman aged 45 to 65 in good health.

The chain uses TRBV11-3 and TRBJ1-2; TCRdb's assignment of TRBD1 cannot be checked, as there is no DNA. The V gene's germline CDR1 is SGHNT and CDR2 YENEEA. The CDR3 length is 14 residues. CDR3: CASSLDASHYGYTF.

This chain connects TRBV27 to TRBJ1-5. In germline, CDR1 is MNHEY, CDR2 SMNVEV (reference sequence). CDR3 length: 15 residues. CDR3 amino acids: CASSPHSHPAQPQHF.

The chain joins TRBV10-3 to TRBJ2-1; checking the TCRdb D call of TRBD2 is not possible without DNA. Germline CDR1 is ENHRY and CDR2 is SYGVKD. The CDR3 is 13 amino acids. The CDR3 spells CAMTSGVYNEQFF.

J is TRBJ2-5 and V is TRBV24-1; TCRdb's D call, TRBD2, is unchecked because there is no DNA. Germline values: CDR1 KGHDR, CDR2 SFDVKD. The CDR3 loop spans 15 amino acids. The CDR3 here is CATSDFDQGGETQYF.

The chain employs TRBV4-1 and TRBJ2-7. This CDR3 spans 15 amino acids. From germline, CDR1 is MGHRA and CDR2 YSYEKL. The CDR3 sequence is CASSLGHSASYEQYF.

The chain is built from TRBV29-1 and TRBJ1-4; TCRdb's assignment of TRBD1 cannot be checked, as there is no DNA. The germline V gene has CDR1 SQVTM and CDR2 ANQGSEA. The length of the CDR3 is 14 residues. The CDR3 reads CSVRTGSTNEKLFF. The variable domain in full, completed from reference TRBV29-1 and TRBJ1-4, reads SAVISQKPSRDICQRGTSLTIQCQVDSQVTMMFWYRQQPGQSLTLIATANQGSEATYESGFVIDKFPISRPNLTFSTLTVSNMSPEDSSIYLCSVRTGSTNEKLFFGSGTQLSVL.

This CDR3 is CAIKADTAATQYF. The V and J genes are TRBV10-3 and TRBJ2-3. The CDR3 is made up of 13 amino acids. Germline V CDR1 and CDR2: ENHRY, SYGVKD.

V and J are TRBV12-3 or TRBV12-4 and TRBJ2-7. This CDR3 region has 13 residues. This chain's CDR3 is CASTPTTFYEQYF.

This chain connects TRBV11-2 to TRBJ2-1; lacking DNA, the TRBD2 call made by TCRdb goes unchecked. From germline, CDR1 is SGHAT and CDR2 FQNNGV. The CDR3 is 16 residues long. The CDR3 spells CASSAALAGGYNEQFF.

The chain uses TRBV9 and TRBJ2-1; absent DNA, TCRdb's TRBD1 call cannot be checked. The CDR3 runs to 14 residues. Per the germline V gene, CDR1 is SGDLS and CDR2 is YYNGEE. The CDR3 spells CASSETGTYNEQFF.

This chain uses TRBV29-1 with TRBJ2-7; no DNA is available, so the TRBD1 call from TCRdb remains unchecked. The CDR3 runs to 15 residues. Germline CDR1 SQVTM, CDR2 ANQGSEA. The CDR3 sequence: CSVLAPGHFDHEQYF.

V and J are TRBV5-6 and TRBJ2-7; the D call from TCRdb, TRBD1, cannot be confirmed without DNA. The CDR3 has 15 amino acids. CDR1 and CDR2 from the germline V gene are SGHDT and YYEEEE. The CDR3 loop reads CASSLAGQGSDEQYF.

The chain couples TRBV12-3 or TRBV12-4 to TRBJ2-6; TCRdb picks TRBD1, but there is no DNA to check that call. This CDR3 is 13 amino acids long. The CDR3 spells CAAGAGGGNVLTF.

The CDR3: CASSRTPGNQPQHF. The V gene is TRBV7-2, the J gene TRBJ1-5. Germline V gives CDR1 SGHTA, CDR2 FQGNSA. The CDR3 is 14 amino acids.

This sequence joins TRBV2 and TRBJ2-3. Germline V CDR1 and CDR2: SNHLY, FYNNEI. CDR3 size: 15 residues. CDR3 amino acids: CASSEGPTPTDTQYF.

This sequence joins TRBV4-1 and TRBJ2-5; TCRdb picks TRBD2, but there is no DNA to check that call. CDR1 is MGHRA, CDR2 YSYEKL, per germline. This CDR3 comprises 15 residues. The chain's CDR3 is CASSQGTSGKETQYF.

CDR3: CASSLEGGIRELFF. This sequence joins TRBV5-1 and TRBJ2-2; TCRdb outputs TRBD1, but without DNA this stays unchecked. The CDR3 consists of 14 residues. In germline, CDR1 is SGHRS, CDR2 YFSETQ.

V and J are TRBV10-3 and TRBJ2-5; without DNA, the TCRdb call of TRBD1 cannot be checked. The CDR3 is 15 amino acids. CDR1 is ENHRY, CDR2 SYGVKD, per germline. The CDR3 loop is CAISDPFGTKETQYF.